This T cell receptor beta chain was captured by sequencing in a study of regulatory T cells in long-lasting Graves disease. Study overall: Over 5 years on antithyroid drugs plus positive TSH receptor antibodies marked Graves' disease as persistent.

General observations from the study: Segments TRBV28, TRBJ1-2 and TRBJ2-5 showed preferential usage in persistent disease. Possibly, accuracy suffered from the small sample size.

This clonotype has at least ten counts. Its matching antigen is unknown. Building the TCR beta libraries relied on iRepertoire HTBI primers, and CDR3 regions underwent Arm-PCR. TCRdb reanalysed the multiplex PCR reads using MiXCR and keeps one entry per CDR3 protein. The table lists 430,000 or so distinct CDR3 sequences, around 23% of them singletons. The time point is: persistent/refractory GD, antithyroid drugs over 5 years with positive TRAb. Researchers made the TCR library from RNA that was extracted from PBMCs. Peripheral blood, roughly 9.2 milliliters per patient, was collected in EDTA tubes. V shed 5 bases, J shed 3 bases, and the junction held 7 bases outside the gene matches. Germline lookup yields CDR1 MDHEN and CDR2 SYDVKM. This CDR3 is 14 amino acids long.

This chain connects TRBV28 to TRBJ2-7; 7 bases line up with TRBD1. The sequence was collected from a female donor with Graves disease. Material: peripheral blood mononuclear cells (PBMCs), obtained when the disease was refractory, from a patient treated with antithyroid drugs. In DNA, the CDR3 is TGTGCCAGCAGTCAAGGGACAGTGTACTACGAGCAGTACTTC. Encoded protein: CASSQGTVYYEQYF.